Sequencing of this T cell receptor (beta chain) was carried out in a study of blood T cell repertoires in COVID-19. Study information: The United States, Italy and Spain provided the acute and convalescent COVID-19 samples. PBMCs, B-cell-depleted T cells, or T cells were the source of the cDNA or gDNA that made up the material.

As processed by the authors: For nucleated cells, counts were estimated from reference gene primer amplification. The protocol was immunoSEQ multiplex PCR, while the TCRdb copy is restricted to in-frame clones and leaves out a portion. That table gives V, J and clone size, and the DNA gave D and trimming. The data hold about 180,000 clones, with around 85% observed a single time. V lost 0 bases to trimming and J lost 0 bases, with 18 bases between them. This CDR3 spans 19 amino acids. Germline V gene data show CDR1 as MGHRA and CDR2 as YSYEKL. The specimen sequenced was peripheral blood. The sequence was obtained from a man aged 45-65 years with active or convalescent COVID-19. The J gene is TRBJ1-3, the V gene TRBV4-1; D is uncertain. In DNA form, the CDR3 reads TGCGCCAGCAGCCAAGATCCCCAGGTTCCTCCATACTCTGGAAACACCATATATTTT. This sequence encodes CASSQDPQVPPYSGNTIYF.